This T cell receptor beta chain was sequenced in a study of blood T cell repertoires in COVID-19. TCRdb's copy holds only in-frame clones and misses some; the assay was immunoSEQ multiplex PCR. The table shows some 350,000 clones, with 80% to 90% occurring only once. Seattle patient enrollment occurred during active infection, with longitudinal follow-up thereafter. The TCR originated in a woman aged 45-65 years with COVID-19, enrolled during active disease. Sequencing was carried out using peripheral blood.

This CDR3 is CASSAVAVSGLAGPTGELFF. CDR3 nucleotide sequence: TGTGCCAGCAGCGCCGTAGCCGTATCTGGGCTAGCGGGTCCCACCGGGGAGCTGTTTTTT. The rearrangement uses TRBV9 and TRBJ2-2, with 8 positions matching TRBD2. The CDR3 is 20 amino acids. Germline loops: CDR1 SGDLS, CDR2 YYNGEE. The V segment lost 3 bases and the J segment 4 bases; nucleotides outside the gene matches: 20.